This TCR beta chain came from a study of immune evolution from preneoplasia to lung adenocarcinoma. General study points: Clonality was highest in normal lung, lower in later-stage lesions apparently.

The germline CDR1 and CDR2 sequences are SGHRS and YFSETQ. J lost 6 bases, V lost 2 bases, and 5 bases had no gene match. The CDR3 runs 15 residues. Some clones are missing from TCRdb's copy, which holds only in-frame ones; the method was immunoSEQ multiplex PCR. In the table there are some 3,900 clones, about 82% of which are singletons. For this clone: The antigen is unknown.

This chain uses TRBV5-1 with TRBJ1-6, with 7 bases that match TRBD1. The receptor was isolated from a person aged 55-85 years with lung adenocarcinoma. What was sequenced was FFPE lung adenocarcinoma in situ tissue. The CDR3 region has the DNA TGCGCCAGCAGCTTAACAGGGGAACCTAATTCACCCCTCCACTTT. It yields the protein CASSLTGEPNSPLHF.